A selection of T cell receptor beta chains follows, all from one sample in a study of T-cell reconstitution after alpha-beta-depleted transplantation in children. TCRdb fed the PCR reads into MiXCR, producing one record per CDR3 protein. Of about 340,000 distinct CDR3 sequences listed, 10% are singletons. Sequenced here: PBMCs from the stem cell graft donor, sampled from the stem cell graft. The receptors here all came from a human donor who donated a stem cell graft to a child with acute lymphoblastic leukemia. CDR3s include the opening cysteine and the closing phenylalanine or tryptophan. A D gene is named only where the DNA matches it firmly. Expanded clones get a size class; other rows say once, few or many, or leave the size out.

TGCGCCAGCAGCTTGGGAACTAGCCGCTACTCCTACGAGCAGTACTTC	CASSLGTSRYSYEQYF	TRBV5-1	TRBJ2-7	few	-
TGCAGTGCCGTCTCAGCGGGGAACACCGGGGAGCTGTTTTTT	CSAVSAGNTGELFF	TRBV20-1	TRBJ2-2	-	-
TGTGCCAGCAGCTCTGGAGCGGGAGCCTATGAGCAGTTCTTC	CASSSGAGAYEQFF	TRBV13	TRBJ2-1	few	TRBD2
TGTGCCAGCAGCTTACAACTAGCGGGATACCAGACAGATACGCAGTATTTT	CASSLQLAGYQTDTQYF	TRBV7-6	TRBJ2-3	few	TRBD2
TGCAGTGCCACGACAGGGGACGTCAATCAGCCCCAGCATTTT	CSATTGDVNQPQHF	TRBV20-1	TRBJ1-5	few	TRBD1
TGCGCCAGCAGCCGACAAAGACAAGGGTCAGCTACGCAGTATTTT	CASSRQRQGSATQYF	TRBV4-1	TRBJ2-3	many	-
TGTGCCAGCAGTGACCCACGCTCTAGCGGGAGGGCCTACGAGCAGTACTTC	CASSDPRSSGRAYEQYF	TRBV6-2/TRBV6-3	TRBJ2-7	few	TRBD2
TGTGCCAGCAGCTCCGGGACAGGGCCCTATGGCTACACCTTC	CASSSGTGPYGYTF	TRBV5-5	TRBJ1-2	few	TRBD1
TGTGCCAGCAGCACTTCGCTTGTGGTGACTTTCTATGGCTACACCTTC	CASSTSLVVTFYGYTF	TRBV12-3/TRBV12-4	TRBJ1-2	-	-
TGTGCCAGCAGCCCGACGCAGGGAACCTATTACGAGCAGTACTTC	CASSPTQGTYYEQYF	TRBV5-5	TRBJ2-7	-	-
TGCGCCAGCAGCATATCTAGCGGGAGGGCGGGTGAGCAGTTCTTC	CASSISSGRAGEQFF	TRBV5-1	TRBJ2-1	many	TRBD2